Sequencing of this TCR beta chain was carried out in a study of blood T cell repertoires in COVID-19. Across the study: PBMCs, B-cell-depleted T cells, or T cells were the source of the cDNA or gDNA that made up the material.

In germline, CDR1 is MNHEY, CDR2 SVGAGI. This CDR3 spans 15 amino acids. The ends lost 8 bases at V and 9 bases at J; junction bases unmatched: 13. Per the original data handling: Cell counts per sample came from amplifying reference gene primers. The assay was immunoSEQ multiplex PCR, and TCRdb's table has in-frame clones only and misses some. That table furnishes V, J and clone size, whereas the DNA furnished D and trimming. The profile shows just over 300,000 clones, around 90% of them singletons. This clone appeared a few times. The sequence derives from a man in his late teens or twenties with active or convalescent COVID-19. The J gene is TRBJ1-6, the V gene TRBV6-5; 7 bases fit TRBD1. The sample taken for sequencing was peripheral blood. CDR3 sequence reads: CASGRWGQQGSPLHF. The CDR3 region has the DNA TGTGCCAGCGGGAGATGGGGACAGCAAGGTTCACCCCTCCACTTT.